The entry below gives a single T cell receptor (beta chain) sequence along with its context. A Seattle source enrolled patients during active infection and followed them longitudinally. This sample was taken from a study of blood T cell repertoires in COVID-19. Study information: T cells, B-cell-depleted T cells, or PBMCs provided the cDNA or gDNA that served as material.

This CDR3 is built from 15 residues. Germline assignment: CDR1 MNHEY and CDR2 SMNVEV (reference sequence). V shed 2 bases, J shed 10 bases, and the junction held 11 bases outside the gene matches. Study processing details: Estimated nucleated cell counts came from reference gene primer amplification. Measured with immunoSEQ multiplex PCR; TCRdb has only the in-frame clones, and not every one. V, J and clone size derive from that table, while D and trimming were established from the DNA sequence. The sample has 200,000 to 250,000 clones, about 82% seen once. The chain links TRBV27 to TRBJ2-1, with TRBD2 matching over 7 bases. Sequencing used peripheral blood. The clonotype originates from a woman aged 65 to 85 with COVID-19, enrolled during active disease. The CDR3 sequence is CASSLLGLGGLEQFF. The CDR3 DNA reads as TGTGCCAGCAGTTTACTAGGACTAGGAGGGTTAGAGCAGTTCTTC.